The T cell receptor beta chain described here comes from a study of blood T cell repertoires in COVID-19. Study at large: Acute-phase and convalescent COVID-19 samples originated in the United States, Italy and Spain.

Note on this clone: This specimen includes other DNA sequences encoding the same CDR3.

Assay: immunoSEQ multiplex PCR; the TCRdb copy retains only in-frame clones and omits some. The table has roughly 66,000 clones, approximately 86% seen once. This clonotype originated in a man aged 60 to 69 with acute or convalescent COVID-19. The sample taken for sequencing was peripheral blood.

The CDR3 sequence: CASSLTTRDGYTF. The CDR3 coding sequence is TGTGCCAGCAGCTTAACTACCAGAGATGGCTACACCTTC. The chain links TRBV7-2 to TRBJ1-2; D uncertain. V dropped 2 bases and J dropped 6 bases, with 10 bases sitting between them. This CDR3 comprises 13 residues. Germline V lookup: CDR1 SGHTA, CDR2 FQGNSA. The full variable domain, completed using reference TRBV7-2 and TRBJ1-2, is GAGVSQSPSNKVTEKGKDVELRCDPISGHTALYWYRQSLGQGLEFLIYFQGNSAPDKSGLPSDRFSAERTGGSVSTLTIQRTQQEDSAVYLCASSLTTRDGYTFGSGTRLTVV.